This entry concerns a single T cell receptor (beta chain). The antigen this receptor binds is unknown. No per-base quality is available; no much larger clone lies one base away. Collaborating institutions collected whole blood in K2EDTA tubes following their own protocols. For TCRbeta analysis, collaborators shipped samples in one of three forms: frozen whole blood, isolated PBMCs, or DNA extracted from either of those sample types. TCRbeta CDR3 regions were amplified from genomic DNA by means of the immunoSEQ Assay, a bias-controlled multiplex PCR. The original pipeline was this. The number of nucleated cells in each sample was estimated by amplification of reference gene primers within the assay. To quantify the absolute abundance of each unique TCRbeta CDR3 rearrangement, sequence reads were collapsed and filtered. For each sample, productive Simpson clonality was calculated as the square root of Simpson's diversity index across productive rearrangements. TCRdb took this table from immuneACCESS and kept in-frame rearrangements with V and J called. Such tables lack part of the clones; where checked against another copy, unresolved V genes explain under half of the gap, and the rest is unexplained. Clone size and the V and J calls come from that table; the DNA yielded D and trimming. In all, the sample holds approximately 91,000 clones, and roughly 80% of those were seen once. The top ten constitute over 15% of the sample.

The record originates from a study of blood T cell repertoires in COVID-19 (dated by TCRdb to about 2020). Background on the whole study: Samples covering the acute and convalescent phases of COVID-19 were provided by collaborators in the United States, Italy and Spain. The repertoires were released in a freely available public database meant as a resource for research on the immune response to SARS-CoV-2. The dataset comprised deeply sampled blood TCRbeta repertoires from subjects exposed to, actively infected with, or recovered from COVID-19. The prospective study material was composed of cDNA or gDNA derived from T cells, B-cell-depleted T cells, or PBMCs. HLA class I and class II types, where available, came from metadata supplied by the sample provider rather than from assay-based typing. The samples were drawn from the first 160 participants of the ongoing ImmuneRACE study and from roughly 1,300 subjects provided by 6 global collaborators. A de-identified subject ID, COVID-19 status, age in years and sex were almost always included in the sample metadata. Overall study outcomes, separate from this receptor: How much clinical and demographic metadata was included differed by source and by participant, and the metadata was provided uncurated.

Including the terminal cysteine and phenylalanine, the CDR3 comprises 16 residues. Left in the record is the CDR3 DNA by itself, 48 bases read in frame from the first base. According to the germline V gene (reference sequence), CDR1 reads WNHNN and CDR2 reads SYGVQD. Trimming takes 0 bases off V and 6 bases off J; junction bases not matched to a gene: 11. This receptor was taken from a human donor in a cohort sampled during active COVID-19. The sequence is built from TRBV10-1 and TRBJ2-7; 7 bases in the middle match TRBD2. The specimen was peripheral blood. The DNA reads as follows: TGCGCCAGCAGTGAGTCGAGCGGGGAACTGGGACTCGAGCAGTACTTC. It is translated as CASSESSGELGLEQYF.